This T cell receptor (beta chain) was sequenced during a study of blood T cell repertoires in COVID-19. Study overall: Acute and convalescent COVID-19 samples came from the United States, Italy and Spain. The analysed material was cDNA or gDNA that came from T cells, B-cell-depleted T cells, or PBMCs.

As originally analysed: Nucleated cell counts were estimated from reference gene primer amplification. Produced via immunoSEQ multiplex PCR; TCRdb's table is partial and in-frame only. V, J and clone size are taken as reported in that table, and D and trimming were inferred from the DNA itself. The sample includes roughly 85,000 clones, roughly 89% seen only once; the top ten take around 26%. In germline, CDR1 is SGHDN, CDR2 FVKESK. There are 14 residues in the CDR3. V gave up 0 bases and J gave up 10 bases; unmatched junction bases: 7. This rearrangement joins TRBV14 to TRBJ1-2; 8 bases fit TRBD1. The clonotype comes from a man aged 50-59 years with active or convalescent COVID-19. The sample was peripheral blood. DNA for the CDR3: TGTGCCAGCAGCCAAGACTGGGACAGGCCCCCCTACACCTTC. It encodes CASSQDWDRPPYTF.